This note documents a single T cell receptor beta chain sequence. Its cognate antigen is unknown. These data belong to a study of cytomegalovirus exposure and HLA in healthy donors. Whole-study results and caveats: It was approximately 150 TCR beta chains that were listed as cytomegalovirus-associated. Among the CMV-associated chains, three were confirmed in vitro as specific for CMV antigens. The finding came from a later analysis; first-cohort TCR clusters tended to co-occur in the roughly 120 validation repertoires.

The CDR3 covers 14 residues. Trimming pared 7 bases from V and 3 bases from J, leaving 16 bases between. CDR1 is MNHEY and CDR2 is SVGAGI in the germline V gene. Data came from immunoSEQ multiplex PCR; TCRdb stores just in-frame clones and leaves some out. In the table there are about 120,000 clones, over 65% of which are singletons. Among the 120 or so subjects of the validation cohort, separate from the roughly 600-subject first cohort, were the donors. The chain combines TRBV6-5 with TRBJ2-7; a weak D match, TRBD1 (5 bases). The sequence was obtained from a woman younger than 45 in good health and CMV-seronegative. Sample: PBMCs. In nucleotides, the CDR3 is TGTGCCAGCACCTCGCCAGGGATCGTCTACGAGCAGTACTTC. Its translation: CASTSPGIVYEQYF.